What follows are 3 T cell receptor beta chains derived from one specimen sequenced in a study of cytomegalovirus exposure and HLA in healthy donors. The PCR used 60 Vbeta and 13 Jbeta primers. Using immunoSEQ multiplex PCR, the repertoire was profiled, and TCRdb retains in-frame clones only, with some absent. The sample features 100,000 to 150,000 clones, with around 2.4% in its top ten. The sample consisted of PBMCs. These receptors came from a man aged 35 to 55 in good health and CMV-seronegative.

The V gene is TRBV20-1, the J gene TRBJ2-5; weak D call: TRBD2 (6 bases). Trimming pared 2 bases from V and 13 bases from J, leaving 14 bases between. Looked up from germline, CDR1 is DFQATT and CDR2 is SNEGSKA (reference sequence). This CDR3 spans 11 amino acids. CDR3 DNA: TGCAGTGCTAGACAGGGTAGCGGATTGTACTTC. This sequence encodes CSARQGSGLYF.

The chain links TRBV6-1 to TRBJ2-5, with TRBD1 as a possible D gene (6 bases). There are 16 residues in the CDR3. Trimming pared 3 bases from V and 4 bases from J, leaving 18 bases between. In germline, CDR1 is MNHNS, CDR2 SASEGT. CDR3 amino acids: CASSDTGTFSRETQYF. The CDR3 DNA sequence: TGTGCCAGCAGTGATACCGGGACATTCAGCAGAGAGACCCAGTACTTC.

The V gene is TRBV18, the J gene TRBJ2-7, with TRBD2 as a possible D gene (7 bases). There are 14 residues in the CDR3. CDR1 KGHSH and CDR2 LQKENI come from the germline V gene. Deletions cut 6 bases from V and 2 bases from J, with 14 bases between. The chain's CDR3 is CASSRGRETYEQYF. In DNA form, the CDR3 reads TGTGCCAGCTCTCGGGGGCGGGAGACCTACGAGCAGTACTTC.